These 15 T cell receptor beta chains were all obtained from the same sample, sequenced in a study of CD8 T cells in ankylosing spondylitis. TCRdb redid the calling of the 5' RACE reads with MiXCR, one entry per CDR3 protein. The table shows 250,000 or so distinct CDR3 sequences, with over 15% occurring only once. The sequenced sample consisted of blood, either unsorted or a sorted T cell fraction (not recorded which). Receptors originate from a male donor with ankylosing spondylitis or in good health (not recorded which).

The chain uses TRBV29-1 and TRBJ2-7, with TRBD1 matching 8 bases. The germline V gene encodes CDR1 SQVTM and CDR2 ANQGSEA. This CDR3 contains 14 residues. The J segment lost 1 base and the V segment lost 7 bases, leaving 9 bases of the junction unmatched. CDR3 region: CSASGTGQSYEQYF. Here the CDR3 DNA reads TGCAGCGCGTCCGGGACAGGTCAGTCCTACGAGCAGTACTTC.

The sample holds a few counts of this clonotype. This chain uses TRBV5-1 with TRBJ1-3; TRBD1 matches at 9 bases. Germline V gives CDR1 SGHRS, CDR2 YFSETQ. This CDR3 region has 15 residues. The V segment lost 4 bases and the J segment 0 bases; nucleotides outside the gene matches: 2. CDR3 sequence reads: CASSATGGSGNTIYF. CDR3 sequence (DNA): TGCGCCAGCAGCGCGACAGGGGGCTCTGGAAACACCATATATTTT.

The CDR3, as DNA: TGTGCCAGCAGCTTAGTTGCGGGGGTCTCCTACGAGCAGTACTTC. Encoded protein: CASSLVAGVSYEQYF. The chain couples TRBV11-2 to TRBJ2-7; 7 nucleotides match TRBD2. The CDR3 extends over 15 amino acids. The V segment lost 1 base and the J segment 0 bases; nucleotides outside the gene matches: 3. CDR1 is SGHAT, CDR2 FQNNGV, per germline. Variable domain in full (rest from reference TRBV11-2 and TRBJ2-7): EAGVAQSPRYKIIEKRQSVAFWCNPISGHATLYWYQQILGQGPKLLIQFQNNGVVDDSQLPKDRFSAERLKGVDSTLKIQPAKLEDSAVYLCASSLVAGVSYEQYFGPGTRLTVT.

The chain is built from TRBV11-2 and TRBJ2-3; the match to TRBD2 covers 7 bases. The CDR3 contains 16 residues. Trimming took 0 bases from V and 6 from J; bases not matched to a gene: 9. Germline lookup yields CDR1 SGHAT and CDR2 FQNNGV. The CDR3 loop reads CASSLDRREASDTQYF. CDR3 DNA: TGTGCCAGCAGCTTAGATAGACGGGAGGCGTCCGATACGCAGTATTTT.

This clonotype was counted only a few times. The chain is built from TRBV29-1 and TRBJ2-2; 7 nucleotides line up with TRBD1. V dropped 5 bases and J dropped 6; count of bases not matched to a gene: 6. CDR1 and CDR2 (germline): SQVTM, ANQGSEA. There are 13 residues in the CDR3. The CDR3 loop reads CSVTQGVAGELFF. CDR3 in DNA: TGCAGCGTTACTCAGGGGGTTGCCGGGGAGCTGTTTTTT.

This clonotype was recorded many times. The CDR3 spells CASSLSEWLAGDQFF. CDR3 DNA: TGTGCCAGCAGTTTATCAGAGTGGCTAGCGGGAGACCAGTTCTTC. The chain recombines TRBV12-3 or TRBV12-4 with TRBJ2-1; 10 bases match TRBD2. This CDR3 comprises 15 residues. Trimming removed 2 bases from V and 13 bases from J; junction bases left unmatched: 11.

A few counts support this clonotype. CDR3 DNA sequence: TGTGCCACCAGCTGGGAGGAGGGGGAGGGAGAGAATGAGCAGTTCTTC. Its translation: CATSWEEGEGENEQFF. V is TRBV15 and J is TRBJ2-1, with D possibly matching TRBD2 (7 bases). This CDR3 has 16 residues. V lost 5 bases, J lost 7 bases, and 21 bases lay in between. Germline V lookup: CDR1 LNHNV, CDR2 YYDKDF (reference sequence).

The chain recombines TRBV4-3 with TRBJ1-6; 7 nucleotides line up with TRBD1. Per the germline V gene, CDR1 is LGHNA and CDR2 is YSLEER. V dropped 0 bases and J dropped 8; count of bases not matched to a gene: 4. There are 15 residues in the CDR3. The CDR3 here is CASSQDRGPDSPLHF. Written as DNA, the CDR3 is TGCGCCAGCAGCCAAGATAGGGGGCCCGATTCACCCCTCCACTTT.

This clonotype appeared many times. The chain is built from TRBV6-5 and TRBJ2-7, with D possibly being TRBD1 (6 bases). There are 14 residues in the CDR3. Germline V gene data show CDR1 as MNHEY and CDR2 as SVGAGI. V was clipped by 3 bases and J by 0 bases, with 9 bases between them. The CDR3 region is CASSYGQTSYEQYF. In DNA form, the CDR3 reads TGTGCCAGCAGTTATGGACAGACCTCCTACGAGCAGTACTTC.

The chain uses TRBV5-1 and TRBJ2-4, with TRBD2 matching 7 bases. The CDR3 contains 16 residues. After removal of 2 bases from V and 6 bases from J, the junction contained 11 bases not matched to a gene. Looked up from germline, CDR1 is SGHRS and CDR2 is YFSETQ. The DNA of the CDR3 is TGCGCCAGCAGCTTTAATAGCGGGTCTATCGTAAACATTCAGTACTTC. Its protein is CASSFNSGSIVNIQYF.

A few counts support this clonotype. In nucleotides, the CDR3 is TGCGCCAGCAGCGTGACCGACTATATGGGCTACGAGCAGTACTTC. It translates to CASSVTDYMGYEQYF. The chain recombines TRBV5-1 with TRBJ2-7, with D perhaps TRBD2 (5 bases). V shed 4 bases and J shed 3 bases, with 17 bases lying between them. The CDR3 sequence is 15 residues long. Looked up from germline, CDR1 is SGHRS and CDR2 is YFSETQ.

This clonotype appeared many times. The V gene is TRBV9, the J gene TRBJ2-2; 8 nucleotides agree with TRBD1. The CDR3 has 16 amino acids. The ends lost 3 bases at V and 5 bases at J; junction bases unmatched: 9. The germline gives CDR1 SGDLS, CDR2 YYNGEE. In DNA form, the CDR3 reads TGTGCCAGCAGCGACGGGCAGGGGGCTTGGACCGGGGAGCTGTTTTTT. It is translated as CASSDGQGAWTGELFF.

This chain uses TRBV3-1 with TRBJ2-2, with a weak D call TRBD1 (6 bases). In germline, CDR1 is LGHDT, CDR2 YNNKEL (reference sequence). The CDR3 is 15 residues long. V was cut by 6 bases and J by 0 bases, with 11 bases left in between. DNA of the CDR3: TGTGCCAGCAGGGGACACATTGCGAACACCGGGGAGCTGTTTTTT. This encodes CASRGHIANTGELFF.

The chain has TRBV6-5 and TRBJ2-7, with D possibly matching TRBD2 (6 bases). This CDR3 contains 15 residues. Trimming removed 4 bases from V and 3 bases from J, with 16 bases in between. Germline-derived CDR1 and CDR2 are MNHEY and SVGAGI. The CDR3 protein is CASSLGLPQGYEQYF. The CDR3 nucleotides read TGTGCCAGCAGTTTGGGACTGCCGCAGGGCTACGAGCAGTACTTC.

This rearrangement joins TRBV15 to TRBJ2-3, with D maybe TRBD2 (5 bases). CDR3 length equals 18 residues. Trimming removed 0 bases from V and 0 bases from J, with 16 bases in between. CDR1 is LNHNV, CDR2 YYDKDF, per germline (reference sequence). CDR3 amino acids: CATSRDRSSGTSTDTQYF. DNA for the CDR3: TGTGCCACCAGCAGAGATCGGTCGAGCGGAACCAGCACAGATACGCAGTATTTT.